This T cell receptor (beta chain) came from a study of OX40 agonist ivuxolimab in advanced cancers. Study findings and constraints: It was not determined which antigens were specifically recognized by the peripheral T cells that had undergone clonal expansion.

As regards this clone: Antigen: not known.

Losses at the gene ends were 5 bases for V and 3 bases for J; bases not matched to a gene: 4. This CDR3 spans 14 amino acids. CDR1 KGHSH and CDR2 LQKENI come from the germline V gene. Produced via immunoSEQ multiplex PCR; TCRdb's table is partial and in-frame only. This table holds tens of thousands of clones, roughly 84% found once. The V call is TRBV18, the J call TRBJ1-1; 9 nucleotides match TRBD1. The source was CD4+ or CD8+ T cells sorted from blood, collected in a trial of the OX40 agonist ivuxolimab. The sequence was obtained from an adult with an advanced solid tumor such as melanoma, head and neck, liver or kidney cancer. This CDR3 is CASSTGQGHTEAFF. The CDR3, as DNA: TGTGCCAGCTCAACGGGACAGGGCCACACTGAAGCTTTCTTT.